This paragraph reports one T cell receptor (beta chain). Its cognate antigen is unknown. Germline loops: CDR1 LGHDT, CDR2 YNNKEL (reference sequence). The CDR3 extends over 13 amino acids. This sample is part of a study of monozygotic twins with inflammatory bowel disease. Each UMI harboured a 6-nucleotide sample barcode and was appended via template switching. Both the TCRalpha cDNA and the TCRbeta cDNA were taken through two nested PCRs, lasting about 17 and 10 cycles. TCRdb reanalyzed the 5' RACE reads, giving one entry per CDR3 protein sequence and no DNA. This sample's table reports hundreds of thousands of distinct CDR3 sequences. Blood samples of less than 3 ml were drawn from every donor. Study conclusions and caveats: Clonotype sharing was lower in IBD patients than healthy twins, most markedly with disease activity.

This rearrangement joins TRBV3-1 to TRBJ2-7. Sequenced sample: blood. This sequence originates from a human donor with ulcerative colitis or Crohn's disease, or a healthy co-twin of an affected twin (not recorded which). The CDR3 reads CASTGWDNYEQYF.